This T cell receptor beta chain was identified during a study of technical replicates of blood from a handful of donors (dated by TCRdb to 2016 to 2017). In regard to this clone: This clone's antigen is unknown. No much larger clone exists at a distance of one base, and base qualities are not known.

The receptor library was made with the immunoSEQ multiplex PCR assay. TCRdb holds this immuneACCESS table with in-frame rearrangements only. Some clones are missing; in checked studies, unresolved V genes explain under half, and the rest has no known cause. This sample comprises 70,000 to 80,000 clones, roughly nine tenths of them detected only once. The ten top clones hold under 0.4% of the sample. Trimming accounts for 3 bases at V and 1 base at J, while the number of junction bases matched to no gene is 2. CDR1 and CDR2, per the germline V gene (reference sequence), are GTSNPN and SVGIG. From its cysteine to its phenylalanine, the CDR3 spans 14 amino acids. The sequence is cut down to CDR3 DNA, 42 bases in frame from base 1.

The sequence came from a human donor in good health. Some clones in this sample may be carry-over from other donors' samples. The rearrangement combines TRBV30 with TRBJ1-5, and TRBD1 matches 8 of the central bases. The sample was T cells isolated from PBMCs. The CDR3 is CAWSNRGSNQPQHF. The DNA reads as follows: TGTGCCTGGAGCAACAGGGGGAGCAATCAGCCCCAGCATTTT.